This T cell receptor beta chain emerged from a study of blood T cell repertoires in COVID-19. Study details: Sites in the United States, Italy and Spain provided acute and convalescent COVID-19 samples. T cells, B-cell-depleted T cells, or PBMCs supplied cDNA or gDNA.

The V gene's germline CDR1 is MNHEY and CDR2 SMNVEV (reference sequence). After removal of 5 bases from V and 3 bases from J, the junction contained 7 bases not matched to a gene. The CDR3 length is 14 residues. In the original processing: Researchers report that nucleated cell counts were estimated from reference gene primer amplification. TCRdb's copy holds only in-frame clones and misses some; the assay was immunoSEQ multiplex PCR. The DNA was the basis for D and trimming; V, J and clone size are from that table. Of some 130,000 clones listed, under 95% are singletons. The source material was peripheral blood. The chain links TRBV27 to TRBJ2-7, with 7 bases identical to TRBD1. This receptor was identified in a man in his sixties with COVID-19, enrolled during active disease. The CDR3 loop reads CASSPTGIFYEQYF. DNA for the CDR3: TGTGCCAGCAGTCCGACAGGGATTTTCTACGAGCAGTACTTC.